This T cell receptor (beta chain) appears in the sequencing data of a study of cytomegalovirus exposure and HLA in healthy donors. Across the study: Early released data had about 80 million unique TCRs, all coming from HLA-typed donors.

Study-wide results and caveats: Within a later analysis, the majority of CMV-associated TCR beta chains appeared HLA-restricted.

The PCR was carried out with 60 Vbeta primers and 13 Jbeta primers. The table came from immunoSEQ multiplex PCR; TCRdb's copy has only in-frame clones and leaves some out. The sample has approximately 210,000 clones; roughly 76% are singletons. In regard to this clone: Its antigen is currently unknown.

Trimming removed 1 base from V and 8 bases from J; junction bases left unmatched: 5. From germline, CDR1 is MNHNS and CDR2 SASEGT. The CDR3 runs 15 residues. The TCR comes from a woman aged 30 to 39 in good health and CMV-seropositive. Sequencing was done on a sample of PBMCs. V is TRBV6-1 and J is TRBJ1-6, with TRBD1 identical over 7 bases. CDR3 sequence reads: CASSEDEGAYSPLHF. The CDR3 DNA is TGTGCCAGCAGTGAAGACGAGGGGGCGTATTCACCCCTCCACTTT.